These 9 T cell receptor beta chains came from one sample sequenced in a study of technical replicates of blood from a few donors. The table came from immunoSEQ multiplex PCR; TCRdb's copy has only in-frame clones and leaves some out. Of tens of thousands of clones detected, 95% to 98% appear once; the ten largest clones hold roughly 0.35%. Sequenced sample: T cells isolated from PBMCs. All receptors derive from a human donor in good health.

The genes are TRBV11-2 and TRBJ1-5, with 8 bases matching TRBD1. This CDR3 is built from 17 residues. From germline, CDR1 is SGHAT and CDR2 FQNNGV. V dropped 1 base and J dropped 2; count of bases not matched to a gene: 7. The CDR3 region has the DNA TGTGCCAGCAGCTTAGTCAGGGGGCCTAAGGGCAATCAGCCCCAGCATTTT. Amino acid sequence: CASSLVRGPKGNQPQHF.

Concerning this clone itself: One junction end does not reproduce the germline sequence, and a read error may be involved. The chain is built from TRBV29-1 and TRBJ2-1; D ambiguous. The germline CDR1 and CDR2 sequences are SQVTM and ANQGSEA. This CDR3 spans 12 amino acids. CDR3 residues: CSLESSYNEQFF. DNA of the CDR3: TGCAGCCTTGAGAGCTCCTACAATGAGCAGTTCTTC.

This clone was seen a single time. This chain joins TRBV19 and TRBJ2-7; unclear D gene. Per germline, CDR1 LNHDA and CDR2 SQIVND (reference sequence). This CDR3 region has 13 residues. V lost 7 bases, J lost 0 bases, and 10 bases lay in between. CDR3 nucleotides: TGTGCCAGTATATCCCCGTTCTCCTACGAGCAGTACTTC. As protein: CASISPFSYEQYF.

This chain connects TRBV10-3 to TRBJ1-1; a possible D gene is TRBD1 (6 bases). The CDR3 has 13 amino acids. Deletions cut 6 bases from V and 5 bases from J, with 13 bases between. CDR1 is ENHRY, CDR2 SYGVKD, per germline. CDR3 sequence (DNA): TGTGCCATCAGCCTGGGCCAGGGGACTGAAGCTTTCTTT. Translating it yields CAISLGQGTEAFF.

This chain joins TRBV18 and TRBJ2-5, with D possibly being TRBD1 (6 bases). V was trimmed by 0 bases and J by 1 base, leaving 9 bases between them. Germline CDR1 and CDR2: KGHSH and LQKENI. The CDR3 has 15 residues. CDR3 protein: CASSPPTGTQETQYF. DNA for the CDR3: TGTGCCAGCTCACCACCGACAGGTACCCAAGAGACCCAGTACTTC.

J is TRBJ1-2 and V is TRBV5-1; weak D call: TRBD1 (5 bases). Trimming removed 1 base from V and 7 bases from J, with 14 bases in between. The CDR3 consists of 14 residues. The germline gives CDR1 SGHRS, CDR2 YFSETQ. The CDR3: CASSLNEGRGGYTF. The CDR3, as DNA: TGCGCCAGCAGCTTGAATGAGGGGAGGGGTGGCTACACCTTC. Drawing the rest from reference TRBV5-1 and TRBJ1-2, the complete variable domain is KAGVTQTPRYLIKTRGQQVTLSCSPISGHRSVSWYQQTPGQGLQFLFEYFSETQRNKGNFPGRFSGRQFSNSRSEMNVSTLELGDSALYLCASSLNEGRGGYTFGSGTRLTVV.

The chain recombines TRBV6-6 with TRBJ2-7; the D gene is possibly TRBD2 (6 bases). The CDR3 has 12 amino acids. V was shortened by 8 bases and J by 0 bases, with 8 bases between the two germline ends. Germline CDR1 MNHNY, CDR2 SVGAGI (reference sequence). In nucleotides, the CDR3 is TGTGCCAGCGGGCGGGACTCCTACGAGCAGTACTTC. Encoded protein: CASGRDSYEQYF.

The V and J genes are TRBV6-5 and TRBJ1-2, with a possible D match to TRBD1 (6 bases). CDR1 MNHEY and CDR2 SVGAGI come from the germline V gene. The V end was cut by 4 bases, the J end by 3 bases, with 15 bases between. This CDR3 region has 15 residues. Written as DNA, the CDR3 is TGTGCCAGCAGTTTTATGAATACAGGGCACTATGGCTACACCTTC. It specifies CASSFMNTGHYGYTF.

The J gene is TRBJ1-2, the V gene TRBV5-4; TRBD1 matches 7 bases. J gave up 6 bases and V 4 bases, and 12 bases lay outside the gene matches. The CDR3 spans 15 residues. Per germline, CDR1 SGHNT and CDR2 YYREEE (reference sequence). In DNA, the CDR3 is TGTGCCAGCAGCCAACCAGGGACAGTATCACATGGCTACACCTTC. This codes for CASSQPGTVSHGYTF.